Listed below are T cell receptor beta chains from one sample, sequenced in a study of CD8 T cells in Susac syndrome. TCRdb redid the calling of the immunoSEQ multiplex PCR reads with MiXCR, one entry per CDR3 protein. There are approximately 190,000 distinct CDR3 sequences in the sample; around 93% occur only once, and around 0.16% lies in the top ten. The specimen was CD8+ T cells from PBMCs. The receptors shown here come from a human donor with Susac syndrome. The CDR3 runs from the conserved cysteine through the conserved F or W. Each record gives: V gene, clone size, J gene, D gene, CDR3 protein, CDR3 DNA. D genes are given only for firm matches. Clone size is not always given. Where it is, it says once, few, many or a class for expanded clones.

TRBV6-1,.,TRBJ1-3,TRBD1,CASSERQGRFGNTIYF,TGTGCCAGCAGTGAAAGACAGGGGAGATTTGGAAACACCATATATTTT
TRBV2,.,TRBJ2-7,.,CASSETIYEQYF,TGTGCCAGCAGTGAAACGATCTACGAGCAGTACTTC
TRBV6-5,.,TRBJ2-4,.,CASSPTGVLPRYF,TGTGCCAGCAGCCCCACCGGGGTTCTCCCTCGGTACTTC
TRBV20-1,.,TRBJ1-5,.,CSARTVYNQPQHF,TGCAGTGCTAGGACAGTTTACAATCAGCCCCAGCATTTT
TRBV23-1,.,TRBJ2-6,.,CASSQLGGHLWGGANVLTF,TGCGCCAGCAGTCAATTGGGGGGCCACCTCTGGGGGGGGGCCAACGTCCTGACTTTC
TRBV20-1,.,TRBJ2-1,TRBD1,CSAPSVGTGYNEQFF,TGCAGTGCTCCGTCAGTCGGGACAGGGTACAATGAGCAGTTCTTC
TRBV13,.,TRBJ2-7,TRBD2,CASSSGTSNRYEQYF,TGTGCCAGCAGTTCGGGGACTAGCAACAGGTACGAGCAGTACTTC
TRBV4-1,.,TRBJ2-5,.,CASSQDPSGQETQYF,TGCGCCAGCAGCCAAGATCCCAGCGGACAAGAGACCCAGTACTTC
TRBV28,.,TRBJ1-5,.,CASRVRGQPQHF,TGTGCCAGCAGGGTCAGAGGGCAGCCCCAGCATTTT
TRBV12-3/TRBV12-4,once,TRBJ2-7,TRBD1,CASSDRDSSSYEQYF,TGTGCCAGCAGTGACCGGGACAGCAGCTCCTACGAGCAGTACTTC
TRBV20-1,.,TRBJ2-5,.,CSAPLRGLETQYF,TGCAGTGCTCCCCTCAGGGGATTGGAGACCCAGTACTTC
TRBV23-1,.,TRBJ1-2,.,CAGGQKNNYGYTF,TGCGCCGGGGGACAAAAAAACAACTATGGCTACACCTTC
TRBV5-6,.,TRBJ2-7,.,CASRGPGDSYEQYF,TGTGCCAGCAGAGGCCCAGGAGACTCCTACGAGCAGTACTTC
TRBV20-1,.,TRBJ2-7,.,CSAQDSSYEQYF,TGCAGTGCTCAGGACAGTTCCTACGAGCAGTACTTC
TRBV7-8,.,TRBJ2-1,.,CASTTSFAYNEQFF,TGTGCCAGCACCACTAGCTTCGCCTACAATGAGCAGTTCTTC
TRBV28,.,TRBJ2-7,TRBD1,CASSFSSTGDEEQYF,TGTGCCAGCTCTTTCAGTTCGACAGGGGATGAGGAGCAGTACTTC
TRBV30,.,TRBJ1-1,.,CAWSVLRGGTEAFF,TGTGCCTGGAGTGTACTTAGGGGGGGTACTGAAGCTTTCTTT
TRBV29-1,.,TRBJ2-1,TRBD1,CSARTGGYFNEQFF,TGCAGCGCCCGGACAGGGGGTTATTTCAATGAGCAGTTCTTC
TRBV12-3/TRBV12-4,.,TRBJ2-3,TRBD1,CASRTTGADTQYF,TGTGCCAGCAGGACTACAGGGGCAGATACGCAGTATTTT
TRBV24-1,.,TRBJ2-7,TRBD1,CATSVGQGKTYEQYF,TGTGCCACCAGTGTGGGACAGGGGAAGACGTACGAGCAGTACTTC
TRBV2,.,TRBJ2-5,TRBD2,CASQDPGGQETQYF,TGTGCCAGCCAGGATCCGGGGGGCCAAGAGACCCAGTACTTC
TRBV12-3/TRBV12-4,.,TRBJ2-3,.,CASSSHVYDTQYF,TGTGCCAGCAGTTCCCACGTATACGATACGCAGTATTTT
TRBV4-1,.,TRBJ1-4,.,CASSQATGTGNEKLFF,TGCGCCAGCAGCCAAGCCACCGGGACGGGGAATGAAAAACTGTTTTTT
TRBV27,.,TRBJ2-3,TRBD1,CASSLSGQDTDTQYF,TGTGCCAGCAGTTTATCTGGACAGGACACAGATACGCAGTATTTT
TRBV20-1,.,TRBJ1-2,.,CSARDQGGYGYTF,TGCAGTGCTAGAGATCAGGGCGGCTATGGCTACACCTTC
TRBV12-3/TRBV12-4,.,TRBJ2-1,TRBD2,CASSLTRSGSSYNEQFF,TGTGCCAGCAGTTTAACTAGGAGCGGGAGCTCCTACAATGAGCAGTTCTTC
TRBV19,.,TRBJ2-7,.,CASRNGAGLSYEQYF,TGTGCCAGTAGGAACGGAGCCGGCCTCTCCTACGAGCAGTACTTC
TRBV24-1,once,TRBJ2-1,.,CATSPGLDEQFF,TGTGCCACCAGTCCAGGGCTCGATGAGCAGTTCTTC
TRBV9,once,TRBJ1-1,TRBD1,CASSEEDRGEAFF,TGTGCCAGCAGCGAGGAGGACAGGGGTGAAGCTTTCTTT
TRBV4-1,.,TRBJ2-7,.,CATADADPYEQYF,TGCGCCACTGCCGACGCGGACCCCTACGAGCAGTACTTC
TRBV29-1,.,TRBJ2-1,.,CSVQRSSFGEQFF,TGCAGCGTTCAACGCTCGAGCTTTGGTGAGCAGTTCTTC
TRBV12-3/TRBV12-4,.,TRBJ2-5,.,CASRRDTQETQYF,TGTGCCAGCAGACGGGACACCCAAGAGACCCAGTACTTC
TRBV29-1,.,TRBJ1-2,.,CSTDRQANYGYTF,TGCAGCACCGACAGGCAAGCTAACTATGGCTACACCTTC
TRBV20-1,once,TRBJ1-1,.,CSARGRGAFF,TGCAGTGCTAGAGGTCGGGGGGCTTTCTTT
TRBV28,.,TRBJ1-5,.,CASRGSDSNQPQHF,TGTGCCAGCCGGGGATCCGATAGCAATCAGCCCCAGCATTTT
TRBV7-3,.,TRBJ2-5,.,CASSLTAGETQYF,TGTGCCAGCAGCTTAACGGCCGGGGAGACCCAGTACTTC
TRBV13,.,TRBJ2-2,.,CASSLDKTGELFF,TGTGCCAGCAGCTTAGACAAGACCGGGGAGCTGTTTTTT
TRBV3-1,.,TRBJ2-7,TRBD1,CASNGQGNEQYF,TGTGCCAGCAACGGACAGGGAAACGAGCAGTACTTC
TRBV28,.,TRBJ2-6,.,CASTSFEAYSGANVLTF,TGTGCCAGCACCTCCTTTGAGGCCTACTCTGGGGCCAACGTCCTGACTTTC
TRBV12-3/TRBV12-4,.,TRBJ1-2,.,CASSPTLTVSLSYTF,TGTGCCAGCAGTCCAACTTTGACAGTGTCGTTGAGCTACACCTTC
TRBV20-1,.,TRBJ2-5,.,CSANPTRSETQYF,TGCAGTGCAAACCCGACTAGATCGGAGACCCAGTACTTC
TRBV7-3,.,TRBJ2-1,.,CASSSDRYIDEQFF,TGTGCCAGCAGCTCCGACAGATATATTGATGAGCAGTTCTTC
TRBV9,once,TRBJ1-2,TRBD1,CASSGDRRNYGYTF,TGTGCCAGCAGCGGGGACAGACGTAACTATGGCTACACCTTC
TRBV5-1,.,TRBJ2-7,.,CASSPVGGYEQYF,TGCGCCAGCAGTCCGGTGGGGGGCTACGAGCAGTACTTC
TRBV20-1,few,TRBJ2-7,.,CSARVDYEQYF,TGCAGTGCTAGAGTCGACTACGAGCAGTACTTC
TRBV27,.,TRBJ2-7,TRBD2,CASSLSVAGGSNEQYF,TGTGCCAGCAGTTTATCGGTAGCGGGAGGGTCCAACGAGCAGTACTTC
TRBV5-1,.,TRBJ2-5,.,CASSLGPGVEETQYF,TGCGCCAGCAGCTTGGGACCGGGAGTCGAAGAGACCCAGTACTTC
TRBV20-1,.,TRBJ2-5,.,CSARDFSSLRPEETQYF,TGCAGTGCTAGAGACTTCTCCAGCCTCCGGCCTGAAGAGACCCAGTACTTC
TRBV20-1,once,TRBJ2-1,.,CSARETVRRSGSYNEQFF,TGCAGTGCTAGAGAGACTGTTCGGAGGAGCGGCTCCTACAATGAGCAGTTCTTC